What follows are 22 T cell receptor beta chains derived from one specimen sequenced in a study of blood T cell repertoires in COVID-19. Here immunoSEQ multiplex PCR was the method, and the copy in TCRdb shows in-frame clones only, minus some. The sample lists roughly 91,000 clones; less than 85% were seen once. Sequenced material: peripheral blood. The source is a man in his 70s with acute or convalescent COVID-19.

In its sample, this clone was seen once. Its ends do not fully match the called genes, so a read error is possible. The chain combines TRBV6-5 with TRBJ2-7, with D uncertain. Germline values: CDR1 MNHEY, CDR2 SVGAGI. This CDR3 is 11 amino acids long. The CDR3 DNA reads TGTGCCAGCGGTTATGTCGACGAGCAGTACTTC. Translated: CASGYVDEQYF.

The chain is built from TRBV14 and TRBJ2-7, with a possible D match to TRBD1 (6 bases). The CDR3 totals 12 residues. The germline V and J ends were trimmed by 3 bases and 7 bases, with 10 bases remaining between them. CDR1 is SGHDN, CDR2 FVKESK, per germline. CDR3 nucleotides: TGTGCCAGCAGCCAGCACAGGGTTGAGCAGTACGTC. Translated, it gives CASSQHRVEQYV.

The chain recombines TRBV7-2 with TRBJ1-1, with no clear D. Trimming left V 6 bases short and J 0 bases short, with 14 bases between. This CDR3 has 15 residues. Germline-derived CDR1 and CDR2 are SGHTA and FQGNSA. The CDR3 spells CASRLIPSVNTEAFF. The CDR3 nucleotides read TGTGCCAGCAGACTCATCCCCAGCGTGAACACTGAAGCTTTCTTT. Complete variable domain (other parts from reference TRBV7-2 and TRBJ1-1): GAGVSQSPSNKVTEKGKDVELRCDPISGHTALYWYRQSLGQGLEFLIYFQGNSAPDKSGLPSDRFSAERTGGSVSTLTIQRTQQEDSAVYLCASRLIPSVNTEAFFGQGTRLTVV.

V usage is TRBV3-1 (or the pseudogene TRBV3-2) and J usage is TRBJ1-6; D is unclear. The V gene's germline CDR1 is LGHDT and CDR2 YNNKEL (reference sequence). Trimming took 5 bases from V and 7 from J, leaving 15 bases between them. The CDR3 is 15 residues long. As DNA, the CDR3 is TGTGCCAGCAGCAAGGACCCGGGAAGGAATTCACCCCTCCACTTT. It translates to CASSKDPGRNSPLHF.

The chain couples TRBV5-5 to TRBJ1-6; TRBD1 matches 11 bases. Germline V CDR1 and CDR2: SGHKS, YYEKEE (reference sequence). CDR3 size: 17 residues. J was trimmed by 6 bases and V by 0 bases; bases with no gene match: 5. The CDR3 loop is CASSLVSGTGGNSPLHF. The CDR3 bases are TGTGCCAGCAGCTTGGTCTCCGGGACAGGGGGTAATTCACCCCTCCACTTT. The variable domain in full, with the rest retrieved from reference TRBV5-5 and TRBJ1-6, is DAGVTQSPTHLIKTRGQQVTLRCSPISGHKSVSWYQQVLGQGPQFIFQYYEKEERGRGNFPDRFSARQFPNYSSELNVNALLLGDSALYLCASSLVSGTGGNSPLHFGNGTRLTVT.

The chain uses TRBV5-1 and TRBJ1-4; D is ambiguous. The CDR3 consists of 14 residues. The germline gives CDR1 SGHRS, CDR2 YFSETQ. The V end lost 0 bases, the J end lost 6 bases, and 9 bases lay between the germline ends. The CDR3 is CASSLGPGDEKLFF. DNA for the CDR3: TGCGCCAGCAGCTTGGGACCCGGAGATGAAAAACTGTTTTTT.

The CDR3 DNA is TGTGCCAGCAGCCCACACAGGGCCCCCCCTGAAGCTTTCTTT. Translated, it gives CASSPHRAPPEAFF. The chain joins TRBV28 to TRBJ1-1; D is possibly TRBD1 (6 bases). This CDR3 comprises 14 residues. V lost 6 bases and J lost 6, with 17 bases in between. CDR1 is MDHEN, CDR2 SYDVKM, per germline.

The chain carries TRBV6-5 and TRBJ2-7; D possibly corresponds to TRBD2 (5 bases). CDR3 size: 12 residues. Germline V gene lookup returns CDR1 MNHEY and CDR2 SVGAGI. The V gene lost 7 bases and the J gene lost 5 bases, with 12 bases spanning the gap. The chain's CDR3 is CASKKDFHEQYV. In DNA, the CDR3 is TGTGCCAGCAAGAAGGACTTCCACGAGCAGTACGTC.

V is TRBV7-9 and J is TRBJ1-4, with 9 bases identical to TRBD1. The trim removed 5 bases at V and 7 bases at J, leaving 17 bases unmatched. This CDR3 spans 18 amino acids. CDR1 and CDR2 (germline): SEHNR, FQNEAQ (reference sequence). CDR3 nucleotide sequence: TGTGCCAGCAGCCGGTCCGGGACAGGGTCTATTGTGGGTGAAAAACTGTTTTTT. The encoded protein is CASSRSGTGSIVGEKLFF.

The chain has TRBV28 and TRBJ2-1; TRBD2 agrees at 7 bases. Germline CDR1 is MDHEN and CDR2 is SYDVKM. The V segment lost 3 bases and the J segment 13 bases; nucleotides outside the gene matches: 9. The CDR3 covers 13 residues. CDR3 amino acids: CASSLGAGRGQFF. The CDR3, as DNA: TGTGCCAGCAGTTTGGGAGCGGGAAGGGGACAGTTCTTC.

The chain links TRBV7-9 to TRBJ2-3; D might be TRBD2 (6 bases). The CDR3 spans 14 residues. Germline V lookup: CDR1 SEHNR, CDR2 FQNEAQ (reference sequence). V was shortened by 5 bases and J by 1 base, with 10 bases between the two germline ends. The CDR3 DNA sequence: TGTGCCAGCAGCAATAGCGGTGGCACAGATACGCAGTATTTT. Translation: CASSNSGGTDTQYF.

The chain couples TRBV5-1 to TRBJ1-5; TRBD1 matches 10 bases. The CDR3 sequence is 15 residues long. V was clipped by 4 bases and J by 2 bases; unmatched bases: 3. Per the germline V gene, CDR1 is SGHRS and CDR2 is YFSETQ. The CDR3 coding sequence is TGCGCCAGCAGCGATGGGACAGGGGGCAATCAGCCCCAGCATTTT. Translated, it gives CASSDGTGGNQPQHF.

DNA for the CDR3: TGTGCCAGCGCCGGGACAGGGGGCGCGGTAGATACGCAGTATTTT. Translating it yields CASAGTGGAVDTQYF. The rearrangement links TRBV6-4 to TRBJ2-3, with 12 nucleotides matching TRBD1. This CDR3 is 15 amino acids long. V was clipped by 8 bases and J by 5 bases; unmatched bases: 8. Germline V CDR1 and CDR2: MRHNA, SNTAGT.

V usage is TRBV18 and J usage is TRBJ1-6; 8 nucleotides align to TRBD1. The ends lost 4 bases at V and 7 bases at J; junction bases unmatched: 9. Germline assignment: CDR1 KGHSH and CDR2 LQKENI. The CDR3 sequence is 16 residues long. CDR3 in DNA: TGTGCCAGCTCACTAGCCGGACAGGGAGGAAATTCACCCCTCCACTTT. Its protein is CASSLAGQGGNSPLHF.

The chain uses TRBV27 and TRBJ1-2; 7 bases are a match to TRBD1. Trimming at V came to 5 bases and at J to 8 bases, leaving 8 bases not matched to a gene. This CDR3 is built from 13 residues. CDR1 and CDR2 (germline): MNHEY, SMNVEV (reference sequence). CDR3 bases: TGTGCCAGCAGTCCCCCGGGGACAGCCGGCTACACCTTC. It specifies CASSPPGTAGYTF.

The chain combines TRBV6-5 with TRBJ1-2; 9 bases are shared with TRBD1. V lost 0 bases, J lost 7 bases, and 9 bases stayed unmatched. CDR1 and CDR2 from the germline V gene are MNHEY and SVGAGI. The CDR3 covers 16 residues. The CDR3 reads CASSYSAGTGMGGYTF. CDR3 in DNA: TGTGCCAGCAGTTACTCGGCTGGGACAGGGATGGGTGGCTACACCTTC.

J is TRBJ1-5 and V is TRBV2; D possibly corresponds to TRBD1 (6 bases). Looked up from germline, CDR1 is SNHLY and CDR2 is FYNNEI. V dropped 3 bases and J dropped 3 bases, with 9 bases sitting between them. The CDR3 has 14 residues. CDR3 nucleotide sequence: TGTGCCAGCAGTGACAGGGGATACAATCAGCCCCAGCATTTT. Protein sequence: CASSDRGYNQPQHF.

The V and J genes are TRBV5-6 and TRBJ2-5; 7 bases match TRBD1. Per the germline V gene, CDR1 is SGHDT and CDR2 is YYEEEE. J lost 1 base, V lost 4 bases, and 7 bases had no gene match. The CDR3 sequence is 15 residues long. The CDR3 sequence: CASSRGTAPQETQYF. The CDR3 bases are TGTGCCAGCAGCAGGGGGACAGCTCCCCAAGAGACCCAGTACTTC.

This rearrangement joins TRBV27 to TRBJ1-2; TRBD1 matches at 9 bases. With V trimmed by 6 bases and J by 1 base, 9 bases remained unmatched. The CDR3 totals 16 residues. Germline assignment: CDR1 MNHEY and CDR2 SMNVEV (reference sequence). The CDR3: CASSRDRTGDNYGYTF. In DNA, the CDR3 is TGTGCCAGCAGCCGAGATCGGACAGGGGATAACTATGGCTACACCTTC.

This clone was detected a few times. The chain is built from TRBV14 and TRBJ1-2; 8 bases map to TRBD1. The CDR3 consists of 15 residues. V gave up 0 bases and J gave up 7 bases; unmatched junction bases: 7. CDR1 is SGHDN, CDR2 FVKESK, per germline. In DNA form, the CDR3 reads TGTGCCAGCAGCCAAGATTTAGGGACAGGTAGTGGCTACACCTTC. It yields the protein CASSQDLGTGSGYTF.

The genes are TRBV18 and TRBJ2-6, with TRBD1 matching over 8 bases. The trim removed 3 bases at V and 3 bases at J, leaving 4 bases unmatched. Looked up from germline, CDR1 is KGHSH and CDR2 is LQKENI. The CDR3 extends over 16 amino acids. In nucleotides, the CDR3 is TGTGCCAGCTCACCCCTGGGACAGGATGGGGCCAACGTCCTGACTTTC. It codes for CASSPLGQDGANVLTF.

The chain uses TRBV7-2 and TRBJ1-4; D remains ambiguous. V was trimmed by 1 base and J by 16 bases, leaving 16 bases between them. Germline V gene lookup returns CDR1 SGHTA and CDR2 FQGNSA. The CDR3 covers 13 residues. CDR3 protein: CASSLGRSSDPFF. CDR3 bases: TGTGCCAGCAGCTTAGGGCGGTCATCGGATCCGTTTTTT.